This T cell receptor (beta chain) emerged from a study of blood T cell repertoires in COVID-19 (dated by TCRdb to between 2020 and 2021). Study-level background: The collaborator samples originated in the United States, Italy and Spain and spanned the acute and convalescent phases of COVID-19. The prospective study material was composed of cDNA or gDNA derived from T cells, B-cell-depleted T cells, or PBMCs. Deeply sampled blood TCRbeta repertoires from subjects exposed to, actively infected with, or recovered from COVID-19 were included in the dataset. A freely available public database, intended as a resource for researchers studying the immune response to SARS-CoV-2, is where the repertoires were released. The samples were drawn from the first 160 participants of the ongoing ImmuneRACE study and from some 1,300 subjects provided by 6 global collaborators. Sample metadata almost always included a de-identified subject ID, COVID-19 status, age in years and sex. Where available, HLA class I and class II types were obtained from metadata supplied by the sample provider rather than from assay-based typing.

Comments on this clone: Its recognized antigen is unknown. No much larger clone exists at a distance of one base, and base qualities are not known.

The collaborating institutions used their own protocols to collect whole blood in K2EDTA tubes. For TCRbeta analysis, collaborators shipped samples as frozen whole blood, isolated PBMCs, or DNA extracted from either of those sample types. TCRbeta CDR3 regions were amplified from genomic DNA by means of the immunoSEQ Assay, a bias-controlled multiplex PCR. The study's own analysis went as follows. The number of nucleated cells in each sample was estimated by amplification of reference gene primers within the assay. Sequence reads were collapsed and filtered to measure the absolute abundance of every unique TCRbeta CDR3 rearrangement. For each sample, productive Simpson clonality was calculated by taking the square root of Simpson's diversity index across productive rearrangements. The source is immuneACCESS, and TCRdb retained only in-frame sequences with V and J called. Part of the clones is not carried over; for the studies checked, unresolved V genes explain less than half of this, and the remainder is unexplained. V and J calls and clone size are given by that table; D and trimming were obtained from the DNA. The sample has some 400,000 clones on record, 81% of them singletons. The top ten hold 1.1% of the sample.

Points the paper makes about the study in general: The amount of clinical and demographic metadata varied by source and participant and was provided uncurated.

The CDR3 sequence holds 16 residues, the cysteine and phenylalanine included. Only the CDR3 DNA stays, 48 bases, in frame from base 1. For this chain, trimming is 5 bases at the V end and 5 bases at the J end, and the number of junction bases without a gene match is 8. For CDR1 and CDR2, the germline V gene lists MDHEN and SYDVKM. Recombination linked TRBV28 to TRBJ2-3, with 12 junctional bases fitting TRBD2. This receptor was obtained from a human donor with acute or convalescent COVID-19. The donor label of this sample is uncertain. The material sequenced was peripheral blood. This receptor has the CDR3 CASSPLAGGSEDTQYF. The nucleotide sequence is given as TGTGCCAGCAGTCCTCTAGCGGGGGGGTCGGAAGATACGCAGTATTTT.